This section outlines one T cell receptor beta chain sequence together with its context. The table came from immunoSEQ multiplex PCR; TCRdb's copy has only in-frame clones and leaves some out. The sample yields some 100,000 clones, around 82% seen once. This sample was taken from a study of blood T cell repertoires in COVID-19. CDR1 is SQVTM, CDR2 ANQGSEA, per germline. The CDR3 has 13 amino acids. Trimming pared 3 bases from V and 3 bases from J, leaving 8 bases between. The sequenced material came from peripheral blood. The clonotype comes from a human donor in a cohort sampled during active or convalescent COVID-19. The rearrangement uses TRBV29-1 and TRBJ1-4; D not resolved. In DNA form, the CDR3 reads TGCAGCGTTGATAGTCCCGCTAATGAAAAACTGTTTTTT. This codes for CSVDSPANEKLFF.